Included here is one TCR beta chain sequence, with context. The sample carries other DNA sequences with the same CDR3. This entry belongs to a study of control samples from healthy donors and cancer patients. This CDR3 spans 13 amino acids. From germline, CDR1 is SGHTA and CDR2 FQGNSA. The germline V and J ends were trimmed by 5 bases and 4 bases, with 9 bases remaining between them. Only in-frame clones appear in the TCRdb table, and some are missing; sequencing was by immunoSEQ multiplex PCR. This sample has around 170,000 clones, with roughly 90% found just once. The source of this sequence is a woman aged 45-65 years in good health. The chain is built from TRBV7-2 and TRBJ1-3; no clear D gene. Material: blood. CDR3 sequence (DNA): TGTGCCAGCAGCCCAAGGGTCGGAAACACCATATATTTT. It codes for CASSPRVGNTIYF.